This is a list of T cell receptor beta chains from one sample in a study of blood T cell repertoires in COVID-19. Sequencing used immunoSEQ multiplex PCR; TCRdb keeps in-frame clones, though not all of them. This sample has about 160,000 clones, with roughly 91% found just once. Sequencing was carried out using peripheral blood. These receptors originate from a man between 18 and 35 years old with acute or convalescent COVID-19. Both conserved end residues are part of each CDR3. A D gene is named only where the DNA matches it firmly. The size of a clone is reported for some rows only, either as once, few or many, or as a class for expanded clones.

TRBV5-1	15	.	.	TRBJ2-2	TGCGCCAGCAGCTTGAACAGATTGAACACCGGGGAGCTGTTTTTT	CASSLNRLNTGELFF
TRBV6-5	14	.	.	TRBJ2-7	TGTGCCAGCAGACCGGGACACCTACCTTACGAGCAGTACTTC	CASRPGHLPYEQYF
TRBV18	16	TRBD1	.	TRBJ2-2	TGTGCCAGCTCACCATTGGGACAGGGGAACACCGGGGAGCTGTTTTTT	CASSPLGQGNTGELFF
TRBV7-2	16	TRBD2	once	TRBJ2-7	TGTGCCAGCAGCCTCGGTGGGGCTAGCGGTTTCTACGAGCAGTACTTC	CASSLGGASGFYEQYF
TRBV24-1	21	TRBD2	.	TRBJ2-5	TGTGCCACCAGTGATCCGGGGACTAGCGGGAGTGCCCATCCTCTCCAAGAGACCCAGTACTTC	CATSDPGTSGSAHPLQETQYF
TRBV5-6	14	TRBD2	.	TRBJ2-7	TGTGCCAGCAGCCATTTAGCGGGGGCCGACGAGCAGTACTTC	CASSHLAGADEQYF
TRBV14	16	.	.	TRBJ2-3	TGTGCCAGCAGCCAAGTGGCGGACATGGGCACAGATACGCAGTATTTT	CASSQVADMGTDTQYF
TRBV18	19	TRBD1	.	TRBJ2-7	TGTGCCAGCTCACCACTCAGATCCGGGACAGGATACGGATCCTACGAGCAGTACTTC	CASSPLRSGTGYGSYEQYF
TRBV2	13	.	few	TRBJ2-2	TGTGCCAGCAGGACAGGGAACACCGGGGAGCTGTTTTTT	CASRTGNTGELFF
TRBV6-1	17	TRBD2	.	TRBJ2-3	TGTGCCAGCAGTGCGCGGGGACTAGCGGGGAGCACAGATACGCAGTATTTT	CASSARGLAGSTDTQYF
TRBV4-1	16	.	.	TRBJ2-1	TGCGCCAGCAGCCAAGATAAGGAGCCACCCGACAATGAGCAGTTCTTC	CASSQDKEPPDNEQFF
TRBV5-4	15	.	once	TRBJ2-3	TGTGCCAGCAGCTTGACAGGTCGAGGAGCAGATACGCAGTATTTT	CASSLTGRGADTQYF
TRBV19	15	.	.	TRBJ1-1	TGTGCCAGTAGGGCCTGGGACAACAAGAACACTGAAGCTTTCTTT	CASRAWDNKNTEAFF
TRBV5-7	14	TRBD1	.	TRBJ1-4	TGTGCCAGCAACCCGGGACAGGGAGGGGAAAAACTGTTTTTT	CASNPGQGGEKLFF
TRBV12-3/TRBV12-4	12	.	.	TRBJ1-2	TGTGCCAGCAGTTCGGAGGGCTATGGCTACACCTTC	CASSSEGYGYTF
TRBV19	16	TRBD1	.	TRBJ1-2	TGTGCCAGTAGTGTGACCCCAGGGGGTGGCTACTATGGCTACACCTTC	CASSVTPGGGYYGYTF
TRBV4-1	14	.	.	TRBJ1-2	TGCGCCAGCAGCCTTCCCGGGACTTTTAGTGGCTACACCTTC	CASSLPGTFSGYTF
TRBV5-1	17	.	.	TRBJ2-2	TGCGCCAGCAGCTTGACGTTTCAGGGGGGGAACACCGGGGAGCTGTTTTTT	CASSLTFQGGNTGELFF
TRBV19	15	.	.	TRBJ2-1	TGTGCCAGTAGCCTAGGGGGGGCTGGGTCCAATGAGCAGTTCTTC	CASSLGGAGSNEQFF
TRBV3-1/TRBV3-2	14	TRBD1	.	TRBJ1-5	TGTGCCAGCAGCCAGACAGGGGGTAATCAGCCCCAGCATTTT	CASSQTGGNQPQHF
TRBV25-1	15	TRBD1	.	TRBJ2-7	TGTGCCAGCAGTGAAAGAGAACAGGGGGACGGCGAGCAGTACTTC	CASSEREQGDGEQYF
TRBV5-1	14	.	.	TRBJ1-1	TGCGCCAGCAGCTCGAGCGCCCCTAACACTGAAGCTTTCTTT	CASSSSAPNTEAFF
TRBV5-3	15	.	few	TRBJ1-2	TGTGCCAGAAGCTTGACACGTGCCAAGATCTATGGCTACACCTTC	CARSLTRAKIYGYTF
TRBV18	19	TRBD1	.	TRBJ1-2	TGTGCCAGCTCACCACTGACCGGGACAGGGGCTCCCTCTAACTATGGCTACACCTTC	CASSPLTGTGAPSNYGYTF
TRBV14	16	TRBD1	.	TRBJ2-1	TGTGCCAGCAACCGTTACGGGACAGGGGCACTTAATGAGCAGTTCTTC	CASNRYGTGALNEQFF
TRBV7-9	16	TRBD2	.	TRBJ2-1	TGTGCCAGCAGCATACGGACTAGCGGAACCTACAATGAGCAGTTCTTC	CASSIRTSGTYNEQFF
TRBV3-1/TRBV3-2	16	TRBD1	.	TRBJ2-5	TGTGCCAGCAGCCTGACCAAGGACAGGGTAGGGGAGACCCAGTACTTC	CASSLTKDRVGETQYF
TRBV19	13	.	.	TRBJ1-1	TGTGCCAGTAGTATGCAGGGGAACACTGAAGCTTTCTTT	CASSMQGNTEAFF
TRBV28	14	.	.	TRBJ1-2	TGTGCCAGCAGTTCATTAGGACTAAACTATGGCTACACCTTC	CASSSLGLNYGYTF
TRBV3-1/TRBV3-2	14	.	.	TRBJ1-2	TGTGCCAGCAGCCAAGAGCTGGTCGGCTATGGCTACACCTTC	CASSQELVGYGYTF
TRBV18	15	TRBD1	once	TRBJ1-1	TGTGCCAGCTCACCGCAGGGGGCGCCGAACACTGAAGCTTTCTTT	CASSPQGAPNTEAFF
TRBV5-6	15	.	.	TRBJ1-2	TGTGCCAGCAGCTTGTACACATATTTTGGGGAGGGCTACACCTTC	CASSLYTYFGEGYTF
TRBV5-5	13	.	.	TRBJ1-2	TGTGCCAGCAGCTTAAACGGGAACTATGGCTACACCTTC	CASSLNGNYGYTF
TRBV19	14	.	few	TRBJ1-2	TGTGCCAGTAGTATAAAAGAGGGTAGGAATGGCTACACCTTC	CASSIKEGRNGYTF
TRBV9	17	.	.	TRBJ1-3	TGTGCCAGCAGCTCCGATCAACAGGGAAATTCTGGAAACACCATATATTTT	CASSSDQQGNSGNTIYF